Shown below are 17 T cell receptor beta chains from a single sample sequenced in a study of blood T cell repertoires in COVID-19. Only in-frame clones appear in the TCRdb table, and some are missing; sequencing was by immunoSEQ multiplex PCR. The sample lists around 70,000 clones, roughly 80% occurring once. The sequenced sample consisted of peripheral blood. The receptors here all came from a woman of 80 years or more with active or convalescent COVID-19.

This clone was found a few times. The chain uses TRBV28 and TRBJ2-7; the match to TRBD1 covers 9 bases. The CDR3 contains 14 residues. Germline-derived CDR1 and CDR2 are MDHEN and SYDVKM. The V segment lost 7 bases and the J segment 2 bases; nucleotides outside the gene matches: 6. CDR3 region: CASISTGGPYEQYF. The CDR3 DNA is TGTGCCAGCATCTCTACAGGGGGCCCCTACGAGCAGTACTTC. The full variable domain, completed using reference TRBV28 and TRBJ2-7, is DVKVTQSSRYLVKRTGEKVFLECVQDMDHENMFWYRQDPGLGLRLIYFSYDVKMKEKGDIPEGYSVSREKKERFSLILESASTNQTSMYLCASISTGGPYEQYFGPGTRLTVT.

The chain recombines TRBV2 with TRBJ1-1; D perhaps matches TRBD1 (6 bases). The germline V gene encodes CDR1 SNHLY and CDR2 FYNNEI. V was shortened by 7 bases and J by 5 bases, with 14 bases between the two germline ends. CDR3 length equals 13 residues. CDR3 protein: CASMGERGTEAFF. CDR3 DNA sequence: TGTGCCAGCATGGGAGAAAGGGGGACTGAAGCTTTCTTT.

The chain carries TRBV5-4 and TRBJ1-2; 8 nucleotides agree with TRBD1. The CDR3 totals 16 residues. The trim removed 3 bases at V and 0 bases at J, leaving 7 bases unmatched. Germline V gives CDR1 SGHNT, CDR2 YYREEE (reference sequence). DNA of the CDR3: TGTGCCAGCAGCTCTAAGACAGGGGATGCTAACTATGGCTACACCTTC. Translating gives CASSSKTGDANYGYTF.

The chain links TRBV19 to TRBJ2-1, with 7 bases identical to TRBD1. This CDR3 has 15 residues. Germline V lookup: CDR1 LNHDA, CDR2 SQIVND (reference sequence). V trimming: 4 bases; J trimming: 4 bases; junction bases outside the gene matches: 7. CDR3 residues: CASSTTGQTYNEQFF. The CDR3 DNA follows: TGTGCCAGTAGTACGACGGGACAGACTTACAATGAGCAGTTCTTC.

J is TRBJ2-5 and V is TRBV7-3; the D gene is possibly TRBD2 (6 bases). CDR3 length equals 17 residues. The germline V and J ends were trimmed by 5 bases and 4 bases, with 23 bases remaining between them. The V gene's germline CDR1 is SGHTA and CDR2 FQGTGA. CDR3 region: CASSQAPAGEGGETQYF. DNA for the CDR3: TGTGCCAGCAGCCAGGCCCCAGCGGGTGAGGGCGGAGAGACCCAGTACTTC.

This clone came up a few times. The V and J genes are TRBV2 and TRBJ2-5, with D maybe TRBD2 (6 bases). The CDR3 loop spans 17 amino acids. V lost 7 bases to trimming and J lost 1 base, with 22 bases between them. CDR1 is SNHLY, CDR2 FYNNEI, per germline. The CDR3 region has the DNA TGTGCCAGCACGAAGCGGCGGGGAAAGGACGCCCAAGAGACCCAGTACTTC. Translating gives CASTKRRGKDAQETQYF.

The CDR3 loop is CASTLTGGRQAFF. For the CDR3, the DNA is TGTGCCAGCACCCTGACAGGGGGGCGGCAAGCTTTCTTT. V usage is TRBV9 and J usage is TRBJ1-1; 9 positions match TRBD1. CDR1 is SGDLS and CDR2 is YYNGEE in the germline V gene. CDR3 length: 13 amino acids. J was trimmed by 9 bases and V by 6 bases; bases with no gene match: 9.

The chain is built from TRBV5-4 and TRBJ2-7; 8 bases match TRBD1. Germline lookup yields CDR1 SGHNT and CDR2 YYREEE (reference sequence). This CDR3 contains 15 residues. V lost 4 bases and J lost 2; bases outside the gene matches: 8. The CDR3, as DNA: TGTGCCAGCAGCAGGGTGGAGACAGGGGCCTACGAGCAGTACTTC. As protein: CASSRVETGAYEQYF.

The chain joins TRBV21-1 to TRBJ2-3; whether TRBD1, the table's D call, matches the DNA was not checked. TRBV21-1 represents a pseudogene. The CDR3 contains 15 residues. The CDR3 protein is CASTRDRNKADTQYF. CDR3 coding DNA: TGTGCCAGCACCAGGGACAGGAACAAGGCAGATACGCAGTATTTT.

The rearrangement links TRBV14 to TRBJ2-2, with a weak D call TRBD2 (5 bases). The germline gives CDR1 SGHDN, CDR2 FVKESK. The length of the CDR3 is 18 residues. V lost 5 bases to trimming and J lost 6 bases, with 25 bases between them. CDR3 sequence (DNA): TGTGCCAGCAGCGCCCGGGGATTTCATGAGGTTACGGCCGGGGAGCTGTTTTTT. As protein: CASSARGFHEVTAGELFF.

The chain employs TRBV7-6 and TRBJ2-1, with TRBD2 matching over 9 bases. In germline, CDR1 is SGHVS, CDR2 FNYEAQ. The trim removed 3 bases at V and 7 bases at J, leaving 4 bases unmatched. This CDR3 is built from 14 residues. The CDR3 DNA reads as TGTGCCAGCAGCTTGAGCGGGGGGATGAATGAGCAGTTCTTC. Its protein is CASSLSGGMNEQFF.

V is TRBV7-2 and J is TRBJ1-3, with a weak D call TRBD1 (5 bases). The V end lost 2 bases, the J end lost 4 bases, and 9 bases lay between the germline ends. CDR3 length: 14 residues. In germline, CDR1 is SGHTA, CDR2 FQGNSA. In DNA, the CDR3 is TGTGCCAGCAGCTTACTGGGGCTCGGAAACACCATATATTTT. Translated, it gives CASSLLGLGNTIYF.

The gene calls are TRBV5-8 and TRBJ2-3; tentatively, D is TRBD2 (6 bases). V was pared by 5 bases and J by 0 bases, with 22 bases between. Germline V gene lookup returns CDR1 SGHTS and CDR2 YDEGEE. The CDR3 loop spans 18 amino acids. CDR3 in amino acids: CASSPGGIAGSSTDTQYF. In nucleotides, the CDR3 is TGTGCCAGCAGTCCTGGGGGTATTGCGGGATCTAGCACAGATACGCAGTATTTT.

This sequence joins TRBV7-3 and TRBJ1-2, with D possibly matching TRBD1 (5 bases). V lost 6 bases, J lost 3 bases, and 11 bases lay in between. The V gene's germline CDR1 is SGHTA and CDR2 FQGTGA. The CDR3 totals 13 residues. CDR3 in DNA: TGTGCCAGCAGTTACGACAGTGACTATGGCTACACCTTC. Its protein is CASSYDSDYGYTF.

This clone was observed a single time. This chain uses TRBV7-2 with TRBJ1-2; unclear D gene. V was trimmed by 8 bases and J by 7 bases, leaving 11 bases between them. Germline V CDR1 and CDR2: SGHTA, FQGNSA. CDR3 length: 11 residues. CDR3 sequence reads: CASAPGGGYTF. CDR3 DNA: TGTGCCAGCGCTCCGGGAGGTGGCTACACCTTC.

The chain has TRBV9 and TRBJ1-1, with a weak D call TRBD1 (6 bases). This CDR3 comprises 16 residues. CDR1 SGDLS and CDR2 YYNGEE come from the germline V gene. V lost 4 bases, J lost 5 bases, and 21 bases lay in between. Written as DNA, the CDR3 is TGTGCCAGCAGCCCTAGGACAGCTCGGCTTGGGACTGAAGCTTTCTTT. It translates to CASSPRTARLGTEAFF.

The chain links TRBV14 to TRBJ2-2; D call uncertain. The CDR3 is made up of 14 amino acids. V was clipped by 2 bases and J by 4 bases, with 8 bases between them. Germline V lookup: CDR1 SGHDN, CDR2 FVKESK. This CDR3 is CASSQFVSTGELFF. The DNA for the CDR3 is TGTGCCAGCAGCCAATTCGTGTCCACCGGGGAGCTGTTTTTT. Full variable domain (rest looked up from reference TRBV14 and TRBJ2-2): EAGVTQFPSHSVIEKGQTVTLRCDPISGHDNLYWYRRVMGKEIKFLLHFVKESKQDESGMPNNRFLAERTGGTYSTLKVQPAELEDSGVYFCASSQFVSTGELFFGEGSRLTVL.